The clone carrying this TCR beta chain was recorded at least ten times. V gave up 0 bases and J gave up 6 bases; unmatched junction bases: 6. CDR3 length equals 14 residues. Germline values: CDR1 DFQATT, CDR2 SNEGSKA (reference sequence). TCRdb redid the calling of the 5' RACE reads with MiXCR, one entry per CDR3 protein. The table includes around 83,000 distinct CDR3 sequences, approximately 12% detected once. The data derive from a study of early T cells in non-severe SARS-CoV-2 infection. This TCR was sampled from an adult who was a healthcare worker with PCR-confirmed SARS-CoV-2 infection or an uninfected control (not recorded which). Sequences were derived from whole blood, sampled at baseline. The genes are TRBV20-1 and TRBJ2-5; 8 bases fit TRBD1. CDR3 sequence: CSARDQGARKTQYF. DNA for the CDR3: TGCAGTGCTAGAGATCAGGGGGCGAGAAAGACCCAGTACTTC.